This TCR beta chain originates from a study of identical twins. Germline-derived CDR1 and CDR2 are KGHSH and LQKENI. V trimming: 3 bases; J trimming: 8 bases; junction bases outside the gene matches: 6. The CDR3 length is 15 residues. General study points: Cross-sectional statistical analysis was relied on for the conclusions, without the same donors being followed. The more abundant beta clonotypes in cord blood had fewer insertions, and memory repertoires did not show this. Monozygotic twins shared more out-of-frame TCR alpha than recombination models predicted. There is a chance that invariant MAIT and iNKT cells partially muddied zero-insertion analyses.

One entry per CDR3 protein, called by TCRdb with MiXCR from the 5' RACE reads. Altogether 1.5 million to 2 million distinct CDR3 sequences are present, around a third being singletons, with the ten largest covering roughly 0.3%. With respect to this clonotype: The antigen is not known.

The receptor comes from a newborn girl in good health. V usage is TRBV18 and J usage is TRBJ1-5, with TRBD1 matching over 11 bases. Sequencing used cord blood. Here the CDR3 reads CASSPGTGGQEPQHF. CDR3 DNA sequence: TGTGCCAGCTCACCCGGGACAGGGGGACAGGAGCCCCAGCATTTT.